This record concerns one T cell receptor (beta chain) sequence. Those who participated ranged in age from roughly 18 to 100 years and resided in 20 to 25 US areas. This sample stems from a study of blood T cell repertoires in COVID-19. Clones were read by immunoSEQ multiplex PCR, and TCRdb kept only the in-frame ones, dropping some. Of 300,000 to 450,000 clones detected, 70% to 90% appear once; the ten largest clones hold roughly 2%. This CDR3 region has 17 residues. V shed 1 base and J 7 bases; nucleotides not matched to a gene: 11. Germline values: CDR1 MGHRA, CDR2 YSYEKL. The chain has TRBV4-1 and TRBJ2-3; 10 bases are a match to TRBD2. This TCR derives from a man in his forties in a cohort exposed to, infected with or recovered from COVID-19 (not recorded which). Sample: PBMCs or T cells enriched from blood (not recorded which). The CDR3 coding sequence is TGCGCCAGCAGCCAAGTTCCTTCTAGCGGGAGCGGGAATACGCAGTATTTT. Translating gives CASSQVPSSGSGNTQYF.